The T cell receptor (beta chain) under discussion was sequenced for a study of Ad26.COV2.S vaccination and SARS-CoV-2 variants. Of note for this clone: Its antigen is not known.

Sample treatment: over 15 received Ad26.COV2.S at low or high dose, single or two shots; about 5 received placebo; per-sample allocation not given. Collection of samples fell on day 63 after the first vaccine or placebo injection. Produced via immunoSEQ multiplex PCR; TCRdb's table is partial and in-frame only. The sample comprises just over 350,000 clones, approximately 81% of which are singletons, and about 3.5% rests with the top ten. The germline V gene encodes CDR1 SQVTM and CDR2 ANQGSEA. The V end was cut by 4 bases, the J end by 1 base, with 11 bases between. The CDR3 is 14 residues long. Findings of the study overall: People who got the vaccine or the placebo had similar non-spike TCR breadth.

This receptor was taken from a person aged 18 to 65 who received the Ad26.COV2.S COVID-19 vaccine or a placebo. This sequence joins TRBV29-1 and TRBJ2-1, with D possibly being TRBD1 (5 bases). Sequenced here: peripheral blood, sampled in a trial of Ad26.COV2.S vaccine versus placebo. The CDR3 region has the DNA TGCAGCGTTGGCGTGACAGCTTCCTACAATGAGCAGTTCTTC. This encodes CSVGVTASYNEQFF.